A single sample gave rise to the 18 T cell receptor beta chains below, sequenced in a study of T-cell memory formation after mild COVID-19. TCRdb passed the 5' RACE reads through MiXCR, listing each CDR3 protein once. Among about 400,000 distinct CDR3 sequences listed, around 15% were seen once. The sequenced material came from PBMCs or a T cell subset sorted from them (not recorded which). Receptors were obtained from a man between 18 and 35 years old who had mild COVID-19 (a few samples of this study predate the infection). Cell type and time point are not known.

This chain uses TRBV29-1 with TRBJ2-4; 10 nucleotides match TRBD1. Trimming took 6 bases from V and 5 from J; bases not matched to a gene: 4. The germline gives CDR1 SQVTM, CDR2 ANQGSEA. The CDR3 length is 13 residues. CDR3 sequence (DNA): TGCAGCGTCGAGGGACAGGGGCAAAACATTCAGTACTTC. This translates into CSVEGQGQNIQYF.

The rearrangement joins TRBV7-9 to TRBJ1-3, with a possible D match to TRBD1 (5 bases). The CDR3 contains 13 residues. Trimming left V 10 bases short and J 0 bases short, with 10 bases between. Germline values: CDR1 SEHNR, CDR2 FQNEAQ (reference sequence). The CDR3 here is CANGTGSGNTIYF. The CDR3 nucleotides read TGTGCCAACGGGACGGGCTCTGGAAACACCATATATTTT.

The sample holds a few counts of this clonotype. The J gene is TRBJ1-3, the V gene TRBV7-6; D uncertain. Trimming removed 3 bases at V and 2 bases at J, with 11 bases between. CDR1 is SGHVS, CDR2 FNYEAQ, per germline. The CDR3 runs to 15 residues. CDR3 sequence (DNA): TGTGCCAGCAGCTTTGGAATAGGGCCTGGAAACACCATATATTTT. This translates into CASSFGIGPGNTIYF.

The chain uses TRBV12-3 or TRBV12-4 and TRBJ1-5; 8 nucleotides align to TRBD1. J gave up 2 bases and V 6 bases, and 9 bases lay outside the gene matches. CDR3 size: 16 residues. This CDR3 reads CASRSGGGSGNQPQHF. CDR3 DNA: TGTGCCAGCAGATCAGGGGGCGGTTCCGGCAATCAGCCCCAGCATTTT.

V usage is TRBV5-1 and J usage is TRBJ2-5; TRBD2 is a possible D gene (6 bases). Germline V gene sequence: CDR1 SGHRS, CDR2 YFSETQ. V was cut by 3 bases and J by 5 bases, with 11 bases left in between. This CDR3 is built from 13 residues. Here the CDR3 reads CASSSGTRETQYF. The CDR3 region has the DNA TGCGCCAGCAGCTCCGGGACTCGGGAGACCCAGTACTTC. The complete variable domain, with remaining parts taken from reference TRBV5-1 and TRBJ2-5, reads KAGVTQTPRYLIKTRGQQVTLSCSPISGHRSVSWYQQTPGQGLQFLFEYFSETQRNKGNFPGRFSGRQFSNSRSEMNVSTLELGDSALYLCASSSGTRETQYFGPGTRLLVL.

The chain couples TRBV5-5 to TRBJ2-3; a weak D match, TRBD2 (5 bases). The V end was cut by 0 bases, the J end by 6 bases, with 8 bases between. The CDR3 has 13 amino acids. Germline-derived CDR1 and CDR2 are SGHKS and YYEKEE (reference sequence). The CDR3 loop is CASSLVGVDTQYF. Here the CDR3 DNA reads TGTGCCAGCAGCTTGGTCGGGGTCGATACGCAGTATTTT.

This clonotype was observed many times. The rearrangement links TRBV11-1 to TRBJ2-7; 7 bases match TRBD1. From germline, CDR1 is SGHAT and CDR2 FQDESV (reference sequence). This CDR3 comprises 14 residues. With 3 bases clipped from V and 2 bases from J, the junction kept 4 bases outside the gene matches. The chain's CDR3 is CASSFQTGTYEQYF. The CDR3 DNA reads TGTGCCAGCAGCTTTCAGACAGGGACCTACGAGCAGTACTTC. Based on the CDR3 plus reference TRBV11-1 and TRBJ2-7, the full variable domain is EAEVAQSPRYKITEKSQAVAFWCDPISGHATLYWYRQILGQGPELLVQFQDESVVDDSQLPKDRFSAERLKGVDSTLKIQPAELGDSAMYLCASSFQTGTYEQYFGPGTRLTVT.

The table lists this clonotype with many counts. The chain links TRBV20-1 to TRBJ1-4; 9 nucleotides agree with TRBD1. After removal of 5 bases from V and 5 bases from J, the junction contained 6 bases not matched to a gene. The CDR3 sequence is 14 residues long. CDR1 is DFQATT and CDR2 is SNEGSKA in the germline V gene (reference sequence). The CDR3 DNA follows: TGCAGTGCTGCACAGGGGGCAGAAAATGAAAAACTGTTTTTT. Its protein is CSAAQGAENEKLFF.

Here the CDR3 reads CASSLFEMGGTGNTIYF. CDR3 DNA sequence: TGTGCCAGCAGCTTATTTGAAATGGGTGGTACTGGAAACACCATATATTTT. The V call is TRBV7-6, the J call TRBJ1-3; D uncertain. There are 17 residues in the CDR3. The V and J ends lost 2 bases and 2 bases respectively, with 16 bases between them. Germline CDR1 and CDR2: SGHVS and FNYEAQ.

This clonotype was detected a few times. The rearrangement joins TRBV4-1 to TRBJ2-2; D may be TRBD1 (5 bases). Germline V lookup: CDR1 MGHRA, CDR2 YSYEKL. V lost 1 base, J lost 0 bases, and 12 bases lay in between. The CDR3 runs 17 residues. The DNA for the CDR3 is TGCGCCAGCAGCCAAGGACAGCTCTACGCGAACACCGGGGAGCTGTTTTTT. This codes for CASSQGQLYANTGELFF.

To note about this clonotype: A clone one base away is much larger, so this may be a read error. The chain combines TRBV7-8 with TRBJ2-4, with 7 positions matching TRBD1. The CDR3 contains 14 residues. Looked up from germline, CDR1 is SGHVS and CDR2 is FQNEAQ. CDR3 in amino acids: CPSSFRDRVNIQYF. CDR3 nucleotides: TGTCCCAGCAGCTTCCGTGACAGGGTGAACATTCAGTACTTC.

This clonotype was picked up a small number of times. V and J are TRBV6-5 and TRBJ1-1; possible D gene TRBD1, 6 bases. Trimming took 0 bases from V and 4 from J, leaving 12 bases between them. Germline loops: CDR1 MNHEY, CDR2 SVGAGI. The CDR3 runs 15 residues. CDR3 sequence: CASSYSGTTTTEAFF. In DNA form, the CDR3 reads TGTGCCAGCAGTTACTCGGGGACAACGACCACTGAAGCTTTCTTT.

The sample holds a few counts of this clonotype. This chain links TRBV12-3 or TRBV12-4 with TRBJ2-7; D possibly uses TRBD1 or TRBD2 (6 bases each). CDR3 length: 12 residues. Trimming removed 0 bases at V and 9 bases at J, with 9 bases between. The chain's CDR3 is CASSLAGGGQYV. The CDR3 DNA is TGTGCCAGCAGTTTAGCCGGGGGCGGGCAGTACGTC.

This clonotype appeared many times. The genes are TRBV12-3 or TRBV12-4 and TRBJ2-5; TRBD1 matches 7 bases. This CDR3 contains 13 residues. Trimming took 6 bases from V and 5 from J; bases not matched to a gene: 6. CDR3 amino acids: CASRRQGAETQYF. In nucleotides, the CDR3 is TGTGCCAGCAGAAGACAGGGCGCCGAGACCCAGTACTTC.

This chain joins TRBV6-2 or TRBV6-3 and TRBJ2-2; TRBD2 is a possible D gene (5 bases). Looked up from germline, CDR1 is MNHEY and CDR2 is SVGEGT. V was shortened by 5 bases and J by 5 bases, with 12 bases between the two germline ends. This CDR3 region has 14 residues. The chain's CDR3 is CASSAGPGTGELFF. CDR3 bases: TGTGCCAGCAGTGCAGGACCGGGAACCGGGGAGCTGTTTTTT.

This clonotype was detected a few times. The CDR3 spells CASSLWGTQYF. For the CDR3, the DNA is TGTGCCAGCAGTTTGTGGGGTACGCAGTATTTT. The V and J genes are TRBV28 and TRBJ2-3; D unclear. The germline V gene has CDR1 MDHEN and CDR2 SYDVKM. V lost 3 bases and J lost 8, with 6 bases in between. The CDR3 totals 11 residues.

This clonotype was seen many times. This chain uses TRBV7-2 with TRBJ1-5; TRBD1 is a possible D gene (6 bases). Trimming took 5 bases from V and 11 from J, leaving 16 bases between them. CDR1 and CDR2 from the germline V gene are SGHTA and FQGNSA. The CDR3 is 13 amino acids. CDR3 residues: CASSNRVSGTQHF. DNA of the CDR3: TGTGCCAGCAGCAACAGGGTTTCGGGGACCCAGCATTTT. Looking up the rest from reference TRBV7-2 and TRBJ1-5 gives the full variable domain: GAGVSQSPSNKVTEKGKDVELRCDPISGHTALYWYRQSLGQGLEFLIYFQGNSAPDKSGLPSDRFSAERTGGSVSTLTIQRTQQEDSAVYLCASSNRVSGTQHFGDGTRLSIL.

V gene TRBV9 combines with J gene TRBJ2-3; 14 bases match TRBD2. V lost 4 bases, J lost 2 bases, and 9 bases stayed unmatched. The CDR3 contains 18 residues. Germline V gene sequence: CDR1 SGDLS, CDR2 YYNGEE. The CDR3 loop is CASSFGTSGGFYTDTQYF. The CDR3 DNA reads TGTGCCAGCAGCTTCGGGACTAGCGGGGGTTTCTACACAGATACGCAGTATTTT.